Below, 16 T cell receptor beta chains from the same sample are listed, as sequenced in a study of vaccination and CD4 T cells after COVID-19. Sequencing of the DNA from cultured CD4+ T cells was carried out with the Oncomine TCR Beta short-read assay. CD4+ T cells were cultured, and genomic DNA was extracted from them. TCRdb reprocessed the PCR reads with MiXCR, giving one entry per CDR3 protein. The sample has approximately 9,600 distinct CDR3 sequences; around 30% are singletons. The treatment was: approximately 11-day PBMC culture with coronavirus spike peptide pools or control peptides (ViraFEST assay). The unexposed donor gave CD4+ T cells before the COVID-19 pandemic (2011-2018). These TCRs are of unknown antigen specificity. Sample: CD4+ T cells from blood, cultured in vitro. These receptors were collected from a human donor in good health.

This chain links TRBV19 with TRBJ2-5; D perhaps matches TRBD2 (5 bases). V was cut by 8 bases and J by 5 bases, with 15 bases left in between. CDR3 length: 13 residues. The germline gives CDR1 LNHDA, CDR2 SQIVND (reference sequence). CDR3 sequence: CASRRGIFETQYF. The CDR3 nucleotides read TGTGCCAGTCGGCGAGGGATATTCGAGACCCAGTACTTC.

This clonotype showed up just a few times. The chain carries TRBV7-9 and TRBJ2-1, with 11 bases aligning to TRBD2. Germline V lookup: CDR1 SEHNR, CDR2 FQNEAQ (reference sequence). This CDR3 comprises 16 residues. V lost 1 base and J lost 6; bases outside the gene matches: 5. CDR3 sequence reads: CASSLVAGGPANEQFF. As DNA, the CDR3 is TGTGCCAGCAGCTTAGTAGCGGGAGGGCCTGCCAATGAGCAGTTCTTC. The full variable domain, in which reference TRBV7-9 and TRBJ2-1 provide the parts outside the CDR3, is DTGVSQNPRHKITKRGQNVTFRCDPISEHNRLYWYRQTLGQGPEFLTYFQNEAQLEKSRLLSDRFSAERPKGSFSTLEIQRTEQGDSAMYLCASSLVAGGPANEQFFGPGTRLTVL.

The V and J genes are TRBV20-1 and TRBJ2-3; 13 bases are shared with TRBD2. The ends lost 4 bases at V and 0 bases at J; junction bases unmatched: 4. The CDR3 runs to 16 residues. CDR1 is DFQATT, CDR2 SNEGSKA, per germline (reference sequence). The CDR3 protein is CSATSGLAGSTDTQYF. CDR3 nucleotides: TGCAGTGCTACGTCGGGACTAGCGGGGAGCACAGATACGCAGTATTTT.

This clonotype was counted between two and nine times. This sequence joins TRBV6-2 or TRBV6-3 and TRBJ2-7; 7 nucleotides match TRBD2. The CDR3 length is 14 residues. The germline V gene has CDR1 MNHEY and CDR2 SVGEGT. Trimming cost V 6 bases and J 5 bases; bases outside gene matches: 10. In DNA form, the CDR3 reads TGTGCCAGCAGGGTGGCGGGAGTTCCCCACGAGCAGTACTTC. Its translation: CASRVAGVPHEQYF.

This clonotype turned up a few times. The chain carries TRBV5-4 and TRBJ1-2; 9 nucleotides line up with TRBD1. Germline lookup yields CDR1 SGHNT and CDR2 YYREEE (reference sequence). The CDR3 has 15 amino acids. The V gene end was trimmed by 4 bases and the J gene end by 6 bases; junction bases not matched to a gene: 10. The CDR3 sequence: CASSQIGQGRNGYTF. The CDR3 DNA reads TGTGCCAGCAGCCAGATTGGACAGGGGAGGAATGGCTACACCTTC. Looking up the rest from reference TRBV5-4 and TRBJ1-2 gives the full variable domain: ETGVTQSPTHLIKTRGQQVTLRCSSQSGHNTVSWYQQALGQGPQFIFQYYREEENGRGNFPPRFSGLQFPNYSSELNVNALELDDSALYLCASSQIGQGRNGYTFGSGTRLTVV.

The rearrangement joins TRBV19 to TRBJ1-5; weak D call: TRBD1 (6 bases). Per the germline V gene, CDR1 is LNHDA and CDR2 is SQIVND (reference sequence). V was trimmed by 8 bases and J by 4 bases, leaving 12 bases between them. This CDR3 is built from 13 residues. In DNA form, the CDR3 reads TGTGCCAGTTGGGGGCAGAGGAATCAGCCCCAGCATTTT. It codes for CASWGQRNQPQHF. The full variable domain, rest sourced from reference TRBV19 and TRBJ1-5, is DGGITQSPKYLFRKEGQNVTLSCEQNLNHDAMYWYRQDPGQGLRLIYYSQIVNDFQKGDIAEGYSVSREKKESFPLTVTSAQKNPTAFYLCASWGQRNQPQHFGDGTRLSIL.

The chain joins TRBV7-2 to TRBJ2-2; 8 positions agree with TRBD2. Germline CDR1 SGHTA, CDR2 FQGNSA. The CDR3 contains 19 residues. The J segment lost 2 bases and the V segment lost 2 bases, leaving 13 bases of the junction unmatched. In nucleotides, the CDR3 is TGTGCCAGCAGCTTAATTGTCGTCGGCGGGAGGCTCAACACCGGGGAGCTGTTTTTT. It codes for CASSLIVVGGRLNTGELFF.

This chain links TRBV24-1 with TRBJ1-1, with TRBD1 matching 7 bases. The CDR3 has 15 amino acids. J was trimmed by 1 base and V by 2 bases; bases with no gene match: 3. From germline, CDR1 is KGHDR and CDR2 SFDVKD. This CDR3 is CATSDSRGGNTEAFF. The CDR3 DNA is TGTGCCACCAGTGATTCCAGGGGGGGGAACACTGAAGCTTTCTTT.

This clonotype was recorded a few times. This chain joins TRBV12-3 or TRBV12-4 and TRBJ2-7; possibly TRBD1 or TRBD2 for D (5 bases each). The V end was cut by 3 bases, the J end by 3 bases, with 9 bases between. CDR3 length: 13 amino acids. The DNA of the CDR3 is TGTGCCAGCAGTTTGGGACCCCGCTACGAGCAGTACTTC. This translates into CASSLGPRYEQYF.

This clonotype has a handful of counts. The DNA of the CDR3 is TGTGCCAGTAGGGTGGGCCCGGGGCTCACAGATACGCAGTATTTT. Translation: CASRVGPGLTDTQYF. This chain uses TRBV19 with TRBJ2-3, with D perhaps TRBD1 or TRBD2 (5 bases each). The V end lost 6 bases, the J end lost 2 bases, and 15 bases lay between the germline ends. Germline values: CDR1 LNHDA, CDR2 SQIVND (reference sequence). There are 15 residues in the CDR3.

This chain connects TRBV2 to TRBJ1-2, with a tentative D call TRBD1 (6 bases). Germline V gene lookup returns CDR1 SNHLY and CDR2 FYNNEI. The germline V and J ends were trimmed by 6 bases and 0 bases, with 14 bases remaining between them. The CDR3 has 15 amino acids. The CDR3, as DNA: TGTGCCAGCAGAGAACAGGGCCCTTCTAACTATGGCTACACCTTC. As protein: CASREQGPSNYGYTF.

The CDR3 nucleotides read TGCAGTGCTAGGTTATATCTAGCGGGAGGAAACACCGGGGAGCTGTTTTTT. This translates into CSARLYLAGGNTGELFF. V usage is TRBV20-1 and J usage is TRBJ2-2, with 11 bases that match TRBD2. This CDR3 is 17 amino acids long. Germline V gives CDR1 DFQATT, CDR2 SNEGSKA (reference sequence). The junction had 8 bases not matched to a gene; V was cut back by 3 bases and J by 2 bases.

V usage is TRBV25-1 and J usage is TRBJ2-6; D might be TRBD1 (5 bases). The CDR3 is 16 amino acids. Per the germline V gene, CDR1 is MGHDK and CDR2 is SYGVNS. Trimming cost V 2 bases and J 0 bases, with 8 bases left between them. CDR3 amino acids: CASSEGAFSGANVLTF. CDR3 in DNA: TGTGCCAGCAGTGAAGGGGCTTTCTCTGGGGCCAACGTCCTGACTTTC.

The CDR3 DNA sequence: TGCAGTGCTAGGGGACCTAGGCGGGGCATCCCCACAGATACGCAGTATTTT. Encoded protein: CSARGPRRGIPTDTQYF. V is TRBV20-1 and J is TRBJ2-3; maybe TRBD2 (6 bases). CDR3 length: 17 amino acids. Trimming left V 3 bases short and J 2 bases short, with 21 bases between. Germline V lookup: CDR1 DFQATT, CDR2 SNEGSKA (reference sequence).

Only a few counts were recorded for this clonotype. This sequence joins TRBV7-9 and TRBJ2-2; TRBD1 matches 9 bases. CDR3 size: 19 residues. CDR1 and CDR2 from the germline V gene are SEHNR and FQNEAQ (reference sequence). V gave up 6 bases and J gave up 4 bases; unmatched junction bases: 18. Here the CDR3 reads CASSHPLAVDRGGTGELFF. The CDR3 DNA reads as TGTGCCAGCAGTCATCCCCTGGCAGTGGACAGGGGAGGCACCGGGGAGCTGTTTTTT.

This clonotype was observed a handful of times. V is TRBV28 and J is TRBJ1-1, with no clear D. The V end lost 6 bases, the J end lost 1 base, and 9 bases lay between the germline ends. Germline V gene sequence: CDR1 MDHEN, CDR2 SYDVKM. The CDR3 runs 13 residues. The CDR3 reads CASRDAPNTEAFF. Here the CDR3 DNA reads TGTGCCAGCAGGGACGCCCCGAACACTGAAGCTTTCTTT.